This T cell receptor beta chain emerged from a study of T-cell reconstitution after alpha-beta-depleted transplantation in children. The TCRbeta library was prepared with unique molecular identifiers. TCRdb recomputed calls from the PCR reads with MiXCR, one row per CDR3 protein. The sample shows fewer than 350,000 distinct CDR3 sequences, roughly 7.8% of them seen only once. This clonotype has at least ten counts. Antigen unknown. Study-level findings and limits: As was reported, about two months after transplant, alpha-beta T cells came from several hundred expanded graft clones. T-cell counts and diversity at one year post-transplant came mainly from newly produced T cells.

Sequencing used peripheral blood, obtained 360 days after TCRalphabeta/CD19-depleted stem cell transplant. The TCR comes from a female patient younger than 10 who had a stem cell transplant for Fanconi anemia, so the T cells may come from the graft donor.

DNA of the CDR3: TGTGCCAGCAAGGGCCTCTTTGAGCAGTACTTC. It translates to CASKGLFEQYF. This sequence joins TRBV12-3 or TRBV12-4 and TRBJ2-7; no definite D call. The germline V and J ends were trimmed by 7 bases and 7 bases, with 11 bases remaining between them. This CDR3 comprises 11 residues.